Presented here are 19 T cell receptor beta chains from one specimen sequenced in a study of blood T cell repertoires in COVID-19 (dated by TCRdb to 2018 to 2020). Receptor libraries were prepared by the immunoSEQ multiplex PCR assay. TCRdb re-hosts the immuneACCESS table, in-frame sequences only. Its copies lack some clones; in the studies checked, an unresolved V gene accounts for under half of them, and the cause for the rest is not known. In this sample the table shows over 100,000 clones, around 86% of which occur a single time. Roughly 10% of the sample is in the top ten clones. Sequencing was done on a sample of peripheral blood. These receptors were collected from an older woman with COVID-19, enrolled during active disease.

The rearrangement uses TRBV5-6 and TRBJ2-1, with 7 bases identical to TRBD2. The junction had 1 base not matched to a gene; V was cut back by 1 base and J by 3 bases. The CDR3 runs 14 residues. Germline CDR1 SGHDT, CDR2 YYEEEE. CDR3 DNA sequence: TGTGCCAGCAGCTTGCGGGGGGACTACAATGAGCAGTTCTTC. Its translation is CASSLRGDYNEQFF.

This clone was counted only a few times. Written as DNA, the CDR3 is TGTGCCAGCAGTCCCAGCCCCTCAGGGGTCACATACGAGCAGTACTTC. This sequence encodes CASSPSPSGVTYEQYF. The rearrangement links TRBV5-4 to TRBJ2-7; D might be TRBD1 (6 bases). Germline CDR1 and CDR2: SGHNT and YYREEE (reference sequence). V dropped 5 bases and J dropped 4 bases, with 22 bases sitting between them. This CDR3 is built from 16 residues. Drawing the rest from reference TRBV5-4 and TRBJ2-7, the complete variable domain is ETGVTQSPTHLIKTRGQQVTLRCSSQSGHNTVSWYQQALGQGPQFIFQYYREEENGRGNFPPRFSGLQFPNYSSELNVNALELDDSALYLCASSPSPSGVTYEQYFGPGTRLTVT.

CDR3 region: CASSHKGPGGGSNQPQHF. CDR3 nucleotides: TGCGCCAGCAGCCATAAAGGCCCAGGGGGTGGAAGCAATCAGCCCCAGCATTTT. The V and J genes are TRBV4-1 and TRBJ1-5, with TRBD1 matching over 7 bases. Trimming at V came to 3 bases and at J to 1 base, leaving 12 bases not matched to a gene. The CDR3 is 18 residues long. Looked up from germline, CDR1 is MGHRA and CDR2 is YSYEKL.

The chain has TRBV27 and TRBJ1-2; 8 nucleotides align to TRBD1. This CDR3 is 14 amino acids long. Germline V gene data show CDR1 as MNHEY and CDR2 as SMNVEV (reference sequence). After removal of 6 bases from V and 6 bases from J, the junction contained 9 bases not matched to a gene. CDR3 residues: CASRRPGTGHGYTF. CDR3 nucleotides: TGTGCCAGCAGAAGACCCGGGACAGGTCATGGCTACACCTTC.

V is TRBV19 and J is TRBJ1-2; D not resolved. The CDR3 totals 15 residues. Germline V gene lookup returns CDR1 LNHDA and CDR2 SQIVND (reference sequence). Trimming shortened V by 5 bases and J by 4 bases, and 17 bases separated the two germline ends. CDR3 in amino acids: CASSGGVGSAYGYTF. The CDR3 DNA follows: TGTGCCAGTAGTGGAGGCGTGGGGTCGGCCTATGGCTACACCTTC.

V usage is TRBV19 and J usage is TRBJ1-1, with a possible D match to TRBD1 (5 bases). Per germline, CDR1 LNHDA and CDR2 SQIVND (reference sequence). V gave up 3 bases and J gave up 6 bases, with 17 bases separating them. The CDR3 consists of 15 residues. The CDR3 is CASSIGWAGGAEAFF. Written as DNA, the CDR3 is TGTGCCAGTAGTATTGGCTGGGCCGGAGGGGCTGAAGCTTTCTTT.

V usage is TRBV5-1 and J usage is TRBJ1-4; perhaps TRBD1 as D (6 bases). V was cut by 5 bases and J by 7 bases, with 9 bases left in between. The germline CDR1 and CDR2 sequences are SGHRS and YFSETQ. This CDR3 has 12 residues. In DNA form, the CDR3 reads TGCGCCAGCAGGGCGGACAGTGAAAAACTGTTTTTT. It specifies CASRADSEKLFF.

The chain is built from TRBV7-9 and TRBJ2-7, with D perhaps matching TRBD2 (5 bases). The V gene's germline CDR1 is SEHNR and CDR2 FQNEAQ (reference sequence). The length of the CDR3 is 14 residues. Deletions cut 4 bases from V and 2 bases from J, with 12 bases between. The CDR3 DNA is TGTGCCAGCAGCTCCACACTAGGGACCTACGAGCAGTACTTC. The encoded protein is CASSSTLGTYEQYF.

The chain joins TRBV11-2 to TRBJ2-5; D is perhaps TRBD2 (5 bases). The CDR3 spans 15 residues. The V and J ends lost 5 bases and 4 bases respectively, with 17 bases between them. In germline, CDR1 is SGHAT, CDR2 FQNNGV. CDR3 bases: TGTGCCAGCAGCCTTGGTCCAGGACTGGGAGAGACCCAGTACTTC. As protein: CASSLGPGLGETQYF.

V and J are TRBV5-6 and TRBJ1-4; perhaps TRBD1 as D (5 bases). This CDR3 contains 16 residues. The germline V and J ends were trimmed by 0 bases and 2 bases, with 11 bases remaining between them. Per germline, CDR1 SGHDT and CDR2 YYEEEE. Written as DNA, the CDR3 is TGTGCCAGCAGCTTGGAAGGGGCTGAGACTAATGAAAAACTGTTTTTT. Protein sequence: CASSLEGAETNEKLFF.

This clone came up once. Other DNA sequences from this sample encode an identical CDR3 as well. CDR3 coding DNA: TGTGCCAGCAGGCCACAGGGGAACACTGAAGCTTTCTTT. It encodes CASRPQGNTEAFF. The rearrangement joins TRBV2 to TRBJ1-1; a possible D gene is TRBD1 (6 bases). This CDR3 is 13 amino acids long. Trimming removed 6 bases at V and 1 base at J, with 9 bases between. Per germline, CDR1 SNHLY and CDR2 FYNNEI.

V usage is TRBV18 and J usage is TRBJ1-2, with D possibly being TRBD1 (5 bases). This CDR3 has 18 amino acids. The germline V gene encodes CDR1 KGHSH and CDR2 LQKENI. Trimming left V 3 bases short and J 8 bases short, with 28 bases between. CDR3 nucleotide sequence: TGTGCCAGCTCACCCCTACGCACACGTCAGGGTGTTGCAAGGGGCTACACCTTC. This codes for CASSPLRTRQGVARGYTF.

This chain joins TRBV7-8 and TRBJ1-2, with D possibly TRBD1 on 6 matching bases. The CDR3 has 14 amino acids. Trimming left V 5 bases short and J 2 bases short, with 12 bases between. Germline lookup yields CDR1 SGHVS and CDR2 FQNEAQ. This CDR3 is CASSPDSGNYGYTF. Here the CDR3 DNA reads TGTGCCAGCAGCCCGGACAGCGGCAACTATGGCTACACCTTC.

Comments on this clone: This same CDR3 is encoded by further DNA sequences in the sample. This chain uses TRBV5-1 with TRBJ2-3; 9 positions agree with TRBD1. Per the germline V gene, CDR1 is SGHRS and CDR2 is YFSETQ. This CDR3 is 15 amino acids long. V dropped 4 bases and J dropped 3; count of bases not matched to a gene: 6. CDR3 nucleotide sequence: TGCGCCAGCAGCCTCGGACAGGGGAGGACAGATACGCAGTATTTT. Translation: CASSLGQGRTDTQYF.

The gene calls are TRBV5-1 and TRBJ1-6; D is unresolved. The CDR3 totals 16 residues. From germline, CDR1 is SGHRS and CDR2 YFSETQ. V lost 0 bases to trimming and J lost 5 bases, with 12 bases between them. CDR3 region: CASSLGGTENNSPLHF. The CDR3 region has the DNA TGCGCCAGCAGCTTGGGAGGTACGGAGAATAATTCACCCCTCCACTTT. The full variable domain, with the rest looked up from reference TRBV5-1 and TRBJ1-6, is KAGVTQTPRYLIKTRGQQVTLSCSPISGHRSVSWYQQTPGQGLQFLFEYFSETQRNKGNFPGRFSGRQFSNSRSEMNVSTLELGDSALYLCASSLGGTENNSPLHFGNGTRLTVT.

The V call is TRBV4-2, the J call TRBJ2-1; possibly TRBD2 for D (6 bases). The ends were cut back, 4 bases at V and 5 bases at J, with 15 bases in the middle. The germline CDR1 and CDR2 sequences are LGHNA and YNFKEQ. This CDR3 is 15 amino acids long. The CDR3 spells CASSRNGGRDNEQFF. In nucleotides, the CDR3 is TGTGCCAGCAGCCGAAACGGGGGTAGGGACAATGAGCAGTTCTTC.

The gene calls are TRBV7-9 and TRBJ2-3; 15 bases are shared with TRBD2. Losses at the gene ends were 2 bases for V and 6 bases for J; bases not matched to a gene: 9. CDR1 and CDR2 (germline): SEHNR, FQNEAQ (reference sequence). The CDR3 length is 18 residues. The CDR3 is CASSLNRGLAGGRDTQYF. In DNA, the CDR3 is TGTGCCAGCAGCTTAAACAGGGGACTAGCGGGGGGACGGGATACGCAGTATTTT.

The V gene is TRBV5-4, the J gene TRBJ1-1; D gene unclear. V lost 2 bases and J lost 0, with 8 bases in between. The CDR3 runs to 14 residues. Germline V gives CDR1 SGHNT, CDR2 YYREEE (reference sequence). CDR3: CASSFGGMNTEAFF. CDR3 in DNA: TGTGCCAGCAGCTTCGGAGGCATGAACACTGAAGCTTTCTTT.

V is TRBV5-4 and J is TRBJ1-3; D remains ambiguous. V dropped 0 bases and J dropped 2 bases, with 6 bases sitting between them. CDR1 SGHNT and CDR2 YYREEE come from the germline V gene (reference sequence). The CDR3 covers 14 residues. In DNA, the CDR3 is TGTGCCAGCAGCTTGGCCGGGACTGGAAACACCATATATTTT. It encodes CASSLAGTGNTIYF.